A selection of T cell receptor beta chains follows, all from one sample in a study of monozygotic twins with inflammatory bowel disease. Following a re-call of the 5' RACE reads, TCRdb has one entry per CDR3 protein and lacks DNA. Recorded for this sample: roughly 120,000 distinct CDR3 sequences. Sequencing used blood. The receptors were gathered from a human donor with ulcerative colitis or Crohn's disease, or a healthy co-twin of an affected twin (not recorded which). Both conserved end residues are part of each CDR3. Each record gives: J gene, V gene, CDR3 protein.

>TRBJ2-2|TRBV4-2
CASSIHPGGSGDTGELFF
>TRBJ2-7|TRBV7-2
CASSLAGVDKQYF
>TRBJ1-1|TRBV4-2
CASSQDPWELNTEAFF
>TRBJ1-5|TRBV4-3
CASSQDPRANQPQHF
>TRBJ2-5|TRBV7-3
CASSLYPSQETQYF
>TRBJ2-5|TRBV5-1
CASRERETQYF
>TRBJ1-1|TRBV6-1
CATGAKGLGPLTTEAFF
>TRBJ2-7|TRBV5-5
CASSPPGVEYEQYF
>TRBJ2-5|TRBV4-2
CASSQAGDDRGLQETQYF
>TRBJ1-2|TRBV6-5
CASSYSAGYGYTF
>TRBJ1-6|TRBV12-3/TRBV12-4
CASSLGQGWAPLHF
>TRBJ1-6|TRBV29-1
CSVGGRLSSYNSPLHF
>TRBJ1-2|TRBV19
CASSIAGQENYGYTF
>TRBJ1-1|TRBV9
CASSRTGARTEAFF
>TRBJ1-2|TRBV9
CASSITSGENGYTF
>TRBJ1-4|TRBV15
CATSRGGGNEKLFF
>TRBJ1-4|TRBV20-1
CSARGQGEKLFF
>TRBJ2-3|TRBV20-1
CSAIQPSTDTQYF
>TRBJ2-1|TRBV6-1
CASSLLPWKVSYNEQFF
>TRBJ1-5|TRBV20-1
CSATTDSSNQPQHF
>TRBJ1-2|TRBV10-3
CAISEGRLYTF
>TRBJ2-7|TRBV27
CASSLSPGTANYEQYF
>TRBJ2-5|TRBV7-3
CASSLRGKETQYF
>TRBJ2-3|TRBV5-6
CASSYATDTQYF
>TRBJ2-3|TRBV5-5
CASSLRGRGIVPDTRYF
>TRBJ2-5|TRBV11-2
CASSFGQAELETQYF
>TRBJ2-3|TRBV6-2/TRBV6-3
CASSYGSIRDTQYF
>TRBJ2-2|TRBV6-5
CASSYTGTGAGELFF
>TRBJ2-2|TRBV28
CASSIPGQTWAGELFF
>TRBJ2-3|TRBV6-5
CASSYHDPGGTDTQYF
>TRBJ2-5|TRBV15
CATSRNRQGNQETQYF
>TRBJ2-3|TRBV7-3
CASSLPGTSGDTQYF
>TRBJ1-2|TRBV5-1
CASSPAQGHGYTF
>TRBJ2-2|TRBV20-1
CSAREADRGIPNTGELFF
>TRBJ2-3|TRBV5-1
CASSLGRTSNPDTQYF
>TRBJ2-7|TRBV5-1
CASRSQGKNYEQYF
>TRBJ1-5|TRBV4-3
CASSQGWAGYQPQHF
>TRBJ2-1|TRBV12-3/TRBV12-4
CASSPSDGSSYNEQFF
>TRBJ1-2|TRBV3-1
CASSQDVVDYGYTF